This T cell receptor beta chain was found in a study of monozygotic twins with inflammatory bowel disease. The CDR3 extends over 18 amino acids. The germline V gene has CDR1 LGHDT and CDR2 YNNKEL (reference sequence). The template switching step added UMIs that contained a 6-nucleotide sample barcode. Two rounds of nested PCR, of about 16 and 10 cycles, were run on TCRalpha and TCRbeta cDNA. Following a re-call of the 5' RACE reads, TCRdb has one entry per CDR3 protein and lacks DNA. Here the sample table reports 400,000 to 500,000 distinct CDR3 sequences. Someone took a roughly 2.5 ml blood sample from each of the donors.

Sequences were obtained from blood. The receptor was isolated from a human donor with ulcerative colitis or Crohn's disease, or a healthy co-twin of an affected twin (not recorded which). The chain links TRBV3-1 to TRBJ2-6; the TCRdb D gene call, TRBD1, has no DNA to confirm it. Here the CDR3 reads CASSPNTGAISGANVLTF.